A single sample is the source of the 25 T cell receptor beta chains below, sequenced in a study of patients and donors after allogeneic stem cell transplantation (dated by TCRdb to about 2020). Receptors were amplified or captured by RT-PCR. The sequencing machine was a NextSeq 550. TCRdb cleaned the public reads at Q25 with fastp, built clones with MiXCR and kept in-frame beta chains. Every distinct CDR3 protein forms one entry, paired with its most common genes and DNA. The sample table records about 100,000 distinct CDR3 sequences; around 36% of these occur just once. Jointly, the top ten make up around 25% of the sample. Sequencing used blood, either unsorted or a sorted T cell fraction (not recorded which). The receptors here all came from a human donor who was either an allogeneic HSCT recipient or a stem cell or donor lymphocyte infusion donor (not recorded which). It is not recorded whose cells these are; they may come from a transplant donor.

The V and J genes are TRBV30 and TRBJ1-6, with TRBD1 matching 10 bases. This CDR3 contains 14 residues. Looked up from germline, CDR1 is GTSNPN and CDR2 is SVGIG (reference sequence). V shed 5 bases and J 9 bases; nucleotides not matched to a gene: 7. The CDR3 bases are TGTGCCTGGGGATCTGGGACAGGGGTTTCACCCCTCCACTTT. As protein: CAWGSGTGVSPLHF.

Many counts were recorded for this clonotype. The chain carries TRBV20-1 and TRBJ1-5; D uncertain. CDR3 length: 13 amino acids. Germline CDR1 reads DFQATT; CDR2 reads SNEGSKA (reference sequence). V shed 3 bases and J shed 7 bases, with 13 bases lying between them. CDR3 sequence reads: CSASFGSGQPQHF. CDR3 in DNA: TGCAGTGCTAGTTTCGGGTCCGGCCAGCCCCAGCATTTT.

This clonotype occurred a few times. The chain employs TRBV12-3 or TRBV12-4 and TRBJ2-1; weak D call: TRBD1 (5 bases). Trimming shortened V by 8 bases and J by 3 bases, and 14 bases separated the two germline ends. This CDR3 is 14 amino acids long. CDR3 in amino acids: CASFSPGLYNEQFF. In DNA, the CDR3 is TGTGCCAGCTTTTCCCCAGGGCTCTACAATGAGCAGTTCTTC.

This clonotype was picked up a small number of times. This sequence joins TRBV25-1 and TRBJ2-7; D is unresolved. CDR3 length equals 13 residues. V was trimmed by 3 bases and J by 5 bases, leaving 11 bases between them. Per the germline V gene, CDR1 is MGHDK and CDR2 is SYGVNS. The CDR3 DNA reads TGTGCCAGCAGTGAGGGCTGGGCTCACGAGCAGTACTTC. It yields the protein CASSEGWAHEQYF.

This clonotype turned up a few times. This chain links TRBV7-8 with TRBJ2-1, with D possibly being TRBD2 (5 bases). The germline V and J ends were trimmed by 2 bases and 8 bases, with 7 bases remaining between them. CDR3 length: 12 amino acids. Germline values: CDR1 SGHVS, CDR2 FQNEAQ. CDR3 sequence reads: CASSLTSHEQFF. In nucleotides, the CDR3 is TGTGCCAGCAGCTTAACTAGTCATGAGCAGTTCTTC. The complete variable domain, with remaining parts taken from reference TRBV7-8 and TRBJ2-1, reads GAGVSQSPRYKVAKRGQDVALRCDPISGHVSLFWYQQALGQGPEFLTYFQNEAQLDKSGLPSDRFFAERPEGSVSTLKIQRTQQEDSAVYLCASSLTSHEQFFGPGTRLTVL.

The chain carries TRBV2 and TRBJ1-1; 9 bases align to TRBD1. The CDR3 covers 14 residues. Trimming cost V 8 bases and J 6 bases; bases outside gene matches: 10. Germline assignment: CDR1 SNHLY and CDR2 FYNNEI. The CDR3 DNA sequence: TGTGCCAGCTCCCGGACAGGGGAGTGGCCTGAAGCTTTCTTT. It translates to CASSRTGEWPEAFF.

This clonotype was observed a few times. The chain combines TRBV24-1 with TRBJ1-5, with no clear D. This CDR3 region has 13 residues. Germline lookup yields CDR1 KGHDR and CDR2 SFDVKD. Between the trimmed V and J ends, which lost 9 bases and 6 bases, there was a span of 14 bases. CDR3 amino acids: CATGAAPGQPQHF. In DNA form, the CDR3 reads TGTGCCACCGGTGCTGCTCCGGGTCAGCCCCAGCATTTT.

This clonotype was counted a few times. The chain links TRBV20-1 to TRBJ2-1; D is undetermined. The germline V and J ends were trimmed by 3 bases and 6 bases, with 6 bases remaining between them. The germline CDR1 and CDR2 sequences are DFQATT and SNEGSKA (reference sequence). The CDR3 runs to 11 residues. The CDR3 DNA reads as TGCAGTGCTAGTCCCCTCAATGAGCAGTTCTTC. Translating gives CSASPLNEQFF.

The gene calls are TRBV5-1 and TRBJ2-1; no reliable D call. Germline V gene lookup returns CDR1 SGHRS and CDR2 YFSETQ. Trimming removed 1 base from V and 0 bases from J, with 11 bases in between. The CDR3 runs 16 residues. The CDR3 is CASSLLRWSSYNEQFF. The CDR3 DNA reads as TGCGCCAGCAGCTTGTTGCGTTGGAGCTCCTACAATGAGCAGTTCTTC.

The chain links TRBV20-1 to TRBJ2-1; D could derive from TRBD1 or TRBD2 (5 bases each). The length of the CDR3 is 12 residues. Germline V CDR1 and CDR2: DFQATT, SNEGSKA (reference sequence). Deletions cut 1 base from V and 4 bases from J, with 5 bases between. The CDR3 loop is CSARGGYNEQFF. The CDR3 region has the DNA TGCAGTGCTAGAGGGGGGTACAATGAGCAGTTCTTC.

CDR3 in amino acids: CASSQQNTEAFF. Written as DNA, the CDR3 is TGTGCCAGTAGTCAACAGAACACTGAAGCTTTCTTT. The chain uses TRBV19 and TRBJ1-1; D is unresolved. CDR3 length: 12 amino acids. Between the trimmed V and J ends, which lost 5 bases and 1 base, there was a span of 5 bases. From germline, CDR1 is LNHDA and CDR2 SQIVND (reference sequence).

This sequence joins TRBV30 and TRBJ1-1; TRBD1 matches at 8 bases. V gave up 2 bases and J gave up 10 bases; unmatched junction bases: 6. The germline V gene encodes CDR1 GTSNPN and CDR2 SVGIG (reference sequence). This CDR3 region has 12 residues. CDR3 bases: TGTGCCTGGAGTCCGGACAGGGAAGGAGCTTTCTTT. Translation gives CAWSPDREGAFF.

This clonotype was seen a single time. This chain joins TRBV20-1 and TRBJ2-2, with TRBD1 as a possible D gene (6 bases). The CDR3 totals 15 residues. V lost 1 base, J lost 1 base, and 10 bases lay in between. The germline gives CDR1 DFQATT, CDR2 SNEGSKA (reference sequence). CDR3: CSARGQALNTGELFF. Written as DNA, the CDR3 is TGCAGTGCTAGAGGACAGGCCTTGAACACCGGGGAGCTGTTTTTT.

The CDR3 sequence is CASSFADRQETQYF. DNA of the CDR3: TGTGCCAGCAGTTTCGCGGACAGACAAGAGACCCAGTACTTC. This sequence joins TRBV27 and TRBJ2-5, with D maybe TRBD1 (6 bases). This CDR3 is 14 amino acids long. CDR1 is MNHEY, CDR2 SMNVEV, per germline (reference sequence). V was clipped by 3 bases and J by 2 bases, with 10 bases between them.

The rearrangement joins TRBV3-1 to TRBJ1-4, with a tentative D call TRBD1 (5 bases). The germline V and J ends were trimmed by 7 bases and 1 base, with 7 bases remaining between them. Germline CDR1 LGHDT, CDR2 YNNKEL (reference sequence). The CDR3 contains 13 residues. The CDR3, as DNA: TGTGCCAGCACAGGGAGAACTAATGAAAAACTGTTTTTT. Its protein product is CASTGRTNEKLFF.

This clonotype showed up just a few times. This sequence joins TRBV7-9 and TRBJ1-1; no firm D call. Trimming shortened V by 5 bases and J by 2 bases, and 18 bases separated the two germline ends. Per germline, CDR1 SEHNR and CDR2 FQNEAQ (reference sequence). The CDR3 has 16 residues. The CDR3 DNA sequence: TGTGCCAGCAGCCGGGTCGGCACGAGGCCTAACACTGAAGCTTTCTTT. Its translation: CASSRVGTRPNTEAFF.

J is TRBJ1-1 and V is TRBV7-9; 10 bases line up with TRBD1. The length of the CDR3 is 15 residues. V gave up 2 bases and J gave up 1 base; unmatched junction bases: 1. Germline CDR1 is SEHNR and CDR2 is FQNEAQ (reference sequence). The CDR3 loop reads CASSLRQGANTEAFF. CDR3 nucleotide sequence: TGTGCCAGCAGCTTACGACAGGGGGCGAACACTGAAGCTTTCTTT. The entire variable domain, with the rest obtained from reference TRBV7-9 and TRBJ1-1, is as follows: DTGVSQNPRHKITKRGQNVTFRCDPISEHNRLYWYRQTLGQGPEFLTYFQNEAQLEKSRLLSDRFSAERPKGSFSTLEIQRTEQGDSAMYLCASSLRQGANTEAFFGQGTRLTVV.

This clonotype was seen only a few times. This chain uses TRBV7-2 with TRBJ2-4; 7 nucleotides line up with TRBD1. There are 12 residues in the CDR3. V shed 5 bases and J 9 bases; nucleotides not matched to a gene: 4. CDR1 and CDR2 from the germline V gene are SGHTA and FQGNSA. The CDR3 protein is CASSPGGIIQYF. In DNA, the CDR3 is TGTGCCAGCAGCCCAGGGGGTATCATTCAGTACTTC.

This clonotype has a handful of counts. The genes are TRBV6-1 and TRBJ1-6, with D tentatively TRBD1 (6 bases). The CDR3 has 17 amino acids. The germline V and J ends were trimmed by 0 bases and 0 bases, with 9 bases remaining between them. The germline V gene encodes CDR1 MNHNS and CDR2 SASEGT. Here the CDR3 reads CASSEAGGSSYNSPLHF. The CDR3 nucleotides are TGTGCCAGCAGTGAAGCAGGGGGGAGCTCCTATAATTCACCCCTCCACTTT.

The chain joins TRBV18 to TRBJ1-4, with D possibly being TRBD1 (5 bases). The germline gives CDR1 KGHSH, CDR2 LQKENI. The CDR3 consists of 12 residues. The V end was cut by 6 bases, the J end by 6 bases, with 8 bases between. CDR3 protein: CASSGLDEKLFF. CDR3 nucleotides: TGTGCCAGCTCGGGACTGGATGAAAAACTGTTTTTT.

This clonotype was seen a handful of times. This chain uses TRBV20-1 with TRBJ2-7, with 8 bases that match TRBD2. Germline CDR1 DFQATT, CDR2 SNEGSKA (reference sequence). V lost 2 bases, J lost 6 bases, and 6 bases stayed unmatched. The CDR3 runs 13 residues. The CDR3: CSARRGSGIEQYF. In nucleotides, the CDR3 is TGCAGTGCTAGAAGGGGTAGCGGGATCGAGCAGTACTTC.

This clonotype came up a few times. The rearrangement uses TRBV28 and TRBJ1-1, with a weak D call TRBD1 (5 bases). With 3 bases removed from V and 8 bases from J, the gap between germline ends came to 10 bases. This CDR3 comprises 12 residues. Germline V gene lookup returns CDR1 MDHEN and CDR2 SYDVKM. The chain's CDR3 is CASSLPGTEAFF. CDR3 coding DNA: TGTGCCAGCAGTTTGCCGGGGACGGAAGCTTTCTTT.

The gene calls are TRBV18 and TRBJ2-3; TRBD2 matches 8 bases. Trimming took 3 bases from V and 4 from J; bases not matched to a gene: 6. CDR1 is KGHSH, CDR2 LQKENI, per germline. The CDR3 totals 15 residues. The DNA for the CDR3 is TGTGCCAGCTCACCTATTAGCGGGACCGCAGATACGCAGTATTTT. Translating it yields CASSPISGTADTQYF.

There are a few counts of this clonotype. The genes are TRBV25-1 and TRBJ1-3, with 8 bases aligning to TRBD1. Germline V lookup: CDR1 MGHDK, CDR2 SYGVNS. The CDR3 is 13 residues long. V gave up 7 bases and J gave up 5 bases; unmatched junction bases: 4. The CDR3 sequence is CASTQGARNTIYF. The CDR3 region has the DNA TGTGCCAGCACCCAGGGGGCGAGAAACACCATATATTTT.

The rearrangement joins TRBV28 to TRBJ1-2; D gene uncertain. The germline V gene encodes CDR1 MDHEN and CDR2 SYDVKM. V gave up 3 bases and J gave up 4 bases, with 6 bases separating them. This CDR3 has 12 amino acids. For the CDR3, the DNA is TGTGCCAGCAGTTTGCAGGTCTATGGCTACACCTTC. As protein: CASSLQVYGYTF.